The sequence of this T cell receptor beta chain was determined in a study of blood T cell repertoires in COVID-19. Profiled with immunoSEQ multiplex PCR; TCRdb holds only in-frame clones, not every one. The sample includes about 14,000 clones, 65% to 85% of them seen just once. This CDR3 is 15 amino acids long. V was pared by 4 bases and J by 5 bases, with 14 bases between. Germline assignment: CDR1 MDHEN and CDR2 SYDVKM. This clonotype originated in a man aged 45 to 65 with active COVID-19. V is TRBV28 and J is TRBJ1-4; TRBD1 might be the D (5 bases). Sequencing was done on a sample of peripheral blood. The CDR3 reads CASSSWDSGNEKLFF. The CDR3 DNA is TGTGCCAGCAGTTCCTGGGACTCGGGAAATGAAAAACTGTTTTTT.